Reported below is one T cell receptor (beta chain). Its antigen target is currently unknown. No much larger clonotype is one base removed from it; base qualities were not supplied. This sample is part of a study of blood T cell repertoires in COVID-19 (TCRdb year 2020). Concerning the study at large: Samples from collaborators originated in the United States, Italy and Spain and spanned both the acute and convalescent phases of COVID-19. The repertoires were released in a freely available public database intended as a resource for research on the immune response to SARS-CoV-2. The samples were drawn from two sources: the first 160 participants of the ongoing ImmuneRACE study, and some 1,300 subjects contributed by 6 global collaborators. The prospective study material was composed of cDNA or gDNA derived from T cells, B-cell-depleted T cells, or PBMCs. Where available, HLA class I and class II types were taken from metadata supplied by the sample provider and were not determined by assay-based typing. The sample metadata nearly always contained a de-identified subject ID, COVID-19 status, age in years and sex. The dataset comprised deeply sampled blood TCRbeta repertoires from subjects exposed to, actively infected with, or recovered from COVID-19.

Collaborating institutions collected whole blood in K2EDTA tubes following their own protocols. For TCRbeta analysis, collaborator samples were shipped as frozen whole blood, as isolated PBMCs, or as DNA extracted from either sample type. The CDR3 spans 12 residues, from the cysteine through the phenylalanine. CDR3 DNA only is kept here, 36 bases in frame from base 1. As encoded in the germline V gene, CDR1 is WSHSY while CDR2 is SAAADI. V is cut back by 8 bases and J by 5 bases, with 1 base in the junction unmatched. TCRbeta CDR3 regions were amplified from genomic DNA using the immunoSEQ Assay, a bias-controlled multiplex PCR. For the original study's pipeline: Nucleated cell counts per sample were estimated from amplification of reference gene primers within the assay. To quantify the absolute abundance of each unique TCRbeta CDR3 rearrangement, sequence reads were collapsed and filtered. For each sample, productive Simpson clonality was calculated as the square root of Simpson's diversity index across productive rearrangements. The table comes from immuneACCESS by way of TCRdb, which keeps in-frame sequences with V and J called. Part of the clones is missing from these tables; in studies checked, under half for an unresolved V gene and the rest for unknown reasons. V, J and clone size derive from that table, while D and trimming were established from the DNA sequence. The sample table lists around 270,000 clones, roughly 89% of them with a count of one. Of the sample, about 4.2% falls within the top ten clones.

On the study overall, not on this receptor specifically: How much clinical and demographic metadata was included differed by source and by participant, and the metadata was provided uncurated.

Sequencing was done on a sample of peripheral blood. This sequence originates from a man in his forties with acute or convalescent COVID-19. Here the chain combines TRBV10-2 and TRBJ2-1; 9 middle bases align to TRBD2. The nucleotide sequence reads as follows: TGCGCCAGCGGACTAGCGCACAATGAGCAGTTCTTC. Its protein reads: CASGLAHNEQFF.